These 3 T cell receptor beta chains were all obtained from the same sample, sequenced in a study of cytomegalovirus exposure and HLA in healthy donors (dated by TCRdb to 2015 to 2018). Receptors were amplified or captured by the immunoSEQ multiplex PCR assay. The table comes from immuneACCESS by way of TCRdb, which keeps in-frame sequences with V and J called. Part of the clones is missing from these tables; in studies checked, under half for an unresolved V gene and the rest for unknown reasons. Recorded for this sample are tens of thousands of clones; about 87% of them occurred a single time. The top ten clones comprise 3% to 4% of the sample. Source material: PBMCs. The receptors originated from a young woman in good health and CMV-seropositive.

V and J are TRBV27 and TRBJ2-3; 9 bases fit TRBD1. The germline gives CDR1 MNHEY, CDR2 SMNVEV (reference sequence). This CDR3 has 13 residues. The J segment lost 15 bases and the V segment lost 7 bases, leaving 14 bases of the junction unmatched. The CDR3 loop is CASTRDRAQGQYF. CDR3 DNA: TGTGCCAGCACCAGGGACAGGGCTCAAGGGCAATATTTT.

V and J are TRBV7-9 and TRBJ1-1; D is perhaps TRBD1 (6 bases). The CDR3 consists of 15 residues. Germline V lookup: CDR1 SEHNR, CDR2 FQNEAQ (reference sequence). Trimming stripped 5 bases from V and 11 bases from J, with 24 bases between. The CDR3 DNA sequence: TGTGCCAGCAGCGGGGTTAGGACAGACCGCTGGGGTGCTTTCTTT. Its translation: CASSGVRTDRWGAFF.

This rearrangement joins TRBV13 to TRBJ2-5; 7 bases are a match to TRBD2. Per germline, CDR1 PRHDT and CDR2 FYEKMQ (reference sequence). The CDR3 totals 18 residues. J was trimmed by 5 bases and V by 5 bases; bases with no gene match: 20. The CDR3 region has the DNA TGTGCCAGCAGCCGCCGATGGGCGGGGGAACCGCTCGGGGAGACCCAGTACTTC. Translation: CASSRRWAGEPLGETQYF.